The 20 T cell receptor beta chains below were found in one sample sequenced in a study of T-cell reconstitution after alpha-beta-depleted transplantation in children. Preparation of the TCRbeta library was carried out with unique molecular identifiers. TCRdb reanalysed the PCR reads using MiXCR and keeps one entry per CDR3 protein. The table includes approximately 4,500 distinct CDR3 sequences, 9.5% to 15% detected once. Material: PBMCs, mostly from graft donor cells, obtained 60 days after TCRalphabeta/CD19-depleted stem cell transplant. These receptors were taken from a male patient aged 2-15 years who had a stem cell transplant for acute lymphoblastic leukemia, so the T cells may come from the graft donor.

Written as DNA, the CDR3 is TGTGCCTCCTGCCAAGAAGTGGGGGTAAGGACCCAGTACTTC. Translating gives CASCQEVGVRTQYF. The chain couples TRBV3-1 to TRBJ2-5; D tentatively fits TRBD1 or TRBD2 (5 bases each). The CDR3 contains 14 residues. Germline CDR1 reads LGHDT; CDR2 reads YNNKEL (reference sequence). V gave up 11 bases and J gave up 7 bases, with 23 bases separating them.

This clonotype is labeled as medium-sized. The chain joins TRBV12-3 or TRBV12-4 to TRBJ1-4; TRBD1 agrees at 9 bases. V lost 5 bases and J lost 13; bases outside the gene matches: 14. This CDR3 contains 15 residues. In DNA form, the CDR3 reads TGTGCCAGCAGTCTCTCAACAGGGGGCTTAGTTGGACTGTTTTTT. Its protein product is CASSLSTGGLVGLFF.

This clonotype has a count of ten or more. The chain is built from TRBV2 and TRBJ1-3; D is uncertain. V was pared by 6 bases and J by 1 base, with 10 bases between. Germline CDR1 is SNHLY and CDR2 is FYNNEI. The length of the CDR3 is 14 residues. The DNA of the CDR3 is TGTGCCAGCAGAGGAGGGTTTTCTGGAAACACCATATATTTT. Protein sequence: CASRGGFSGNTIYF.

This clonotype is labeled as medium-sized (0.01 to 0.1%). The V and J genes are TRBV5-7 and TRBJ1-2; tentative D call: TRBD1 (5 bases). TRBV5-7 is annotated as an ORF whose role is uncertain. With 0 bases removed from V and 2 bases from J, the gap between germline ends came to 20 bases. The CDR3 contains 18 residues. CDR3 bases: TGTGCCAGCAGCTTGGGGGGACCAGGGTCGGGTCTCAACTATGGCTACACCTTC. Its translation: CASSLGGPGSGLNYGYTF.

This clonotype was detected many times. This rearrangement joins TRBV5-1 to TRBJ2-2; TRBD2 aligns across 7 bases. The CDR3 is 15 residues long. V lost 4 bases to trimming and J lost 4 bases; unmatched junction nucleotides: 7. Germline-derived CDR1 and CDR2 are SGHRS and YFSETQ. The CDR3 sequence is CASSMGGISTGELFF. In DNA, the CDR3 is TGCGCCAGCAGCATGGGGGGGATTTCCACCGGGGAGCTGTTTTTT.

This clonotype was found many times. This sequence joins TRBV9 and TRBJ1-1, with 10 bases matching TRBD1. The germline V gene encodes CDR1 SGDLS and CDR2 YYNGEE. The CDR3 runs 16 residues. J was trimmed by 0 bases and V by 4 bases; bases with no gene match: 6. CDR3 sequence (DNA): TGTGCCAGCAGCCCCCGACAGGGGGCGATGAACACTGAAGCTTTCTTT. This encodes CASSPRQGAMNTEAFF.

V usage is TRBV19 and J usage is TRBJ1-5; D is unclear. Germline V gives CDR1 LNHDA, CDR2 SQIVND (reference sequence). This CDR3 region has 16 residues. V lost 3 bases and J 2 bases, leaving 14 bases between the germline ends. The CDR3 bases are TGTGCCAGTAGTATCAAGACGGGGATAGGCAATCAGCCCCAGCATTTT. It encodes CASSIKTGIGNQPQHF. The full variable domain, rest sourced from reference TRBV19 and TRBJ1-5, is DGGITQSPKYLFRKEGQNVTLSCEQNLNHDAMYWYRQDPGQGLRLIYYSQIVNDFQKGDIAEGYSVSREKKESFPLTVTSAQKNPTAFYLCASSIKTGIGNQPQHFGDGTRLSIL.

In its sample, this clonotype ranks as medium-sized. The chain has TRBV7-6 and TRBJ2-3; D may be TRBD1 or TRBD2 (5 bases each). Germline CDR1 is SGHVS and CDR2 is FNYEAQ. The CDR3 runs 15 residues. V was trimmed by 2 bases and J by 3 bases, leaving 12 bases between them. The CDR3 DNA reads TGTGCCAGCAGCTTAAGGCCAGGGAGAACAGATACGCAGTATTTT. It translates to CASSLRPGRTDTQYF.

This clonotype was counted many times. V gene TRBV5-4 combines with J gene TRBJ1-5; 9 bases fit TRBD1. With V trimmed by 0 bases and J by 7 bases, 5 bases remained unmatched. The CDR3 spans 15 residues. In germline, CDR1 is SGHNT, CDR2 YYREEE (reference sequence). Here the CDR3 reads CASSLGQGVEQPQHF. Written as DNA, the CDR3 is TGTGCCAGCAGCTTGGGACAGGGGGTCGAGCAGCCCCAGCATTTT.

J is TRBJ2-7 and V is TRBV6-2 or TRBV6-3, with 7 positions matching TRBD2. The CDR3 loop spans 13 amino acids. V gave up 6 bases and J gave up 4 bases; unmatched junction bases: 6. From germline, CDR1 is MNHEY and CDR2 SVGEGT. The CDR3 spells CASSPAGVYEQYF. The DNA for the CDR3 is TGTGCCAGCAGCCCGGCGGGAGTATACGAGCAGTACTTC.

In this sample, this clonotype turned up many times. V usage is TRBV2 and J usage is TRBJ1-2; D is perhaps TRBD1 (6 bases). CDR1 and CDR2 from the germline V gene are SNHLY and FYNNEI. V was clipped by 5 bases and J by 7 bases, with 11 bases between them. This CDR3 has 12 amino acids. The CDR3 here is CASSQTGSGYTF. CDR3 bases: TGTGCCAGCAGTCAAACAGGGAGTGGCTACACCTTC.

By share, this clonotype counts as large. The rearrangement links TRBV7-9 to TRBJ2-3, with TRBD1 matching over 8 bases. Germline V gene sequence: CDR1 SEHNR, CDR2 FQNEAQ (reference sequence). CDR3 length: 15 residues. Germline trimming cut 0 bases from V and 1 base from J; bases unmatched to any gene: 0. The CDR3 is CASSLARGRTDTQYF. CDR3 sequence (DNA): TGTGCCAGCAGCTTAGCCAGGGGGCGCACAGATACGCAGTATTTT.

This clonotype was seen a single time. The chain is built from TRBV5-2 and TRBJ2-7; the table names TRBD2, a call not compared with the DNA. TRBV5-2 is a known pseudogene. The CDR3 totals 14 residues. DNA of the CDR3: TGTGCCAGCTGCTTAGTGGCCTTCCCCTACGAGCAGTACTTC. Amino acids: CASCLVAFPYEQYF.

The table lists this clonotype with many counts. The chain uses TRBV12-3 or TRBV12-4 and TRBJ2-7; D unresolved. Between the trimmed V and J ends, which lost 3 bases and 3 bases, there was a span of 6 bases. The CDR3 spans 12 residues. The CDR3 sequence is CASSLSGYEQYF. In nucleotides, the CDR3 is TGTGCCAGCAGTTTGTCCGGCTACGAGCAGTACTTC.

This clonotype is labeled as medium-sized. The CDR3: CASTDRQGADEQYF. The CDR3, as DNA: TGTGCCAGCACCGACCGGCAGGGGGCAGATGAGCAGTACTTC. This chain joins TRBV6-2 or TRBV6-3 and TRBJ2-7; 8 bases match TRBD1. V shed 7 bases and J 7 bases; nucleotides not matched to a gene: 12. The germline CDR1 and CDR2 sequences are MNHEY and SVGEGT. This CDR3 is 14 amino acids long.

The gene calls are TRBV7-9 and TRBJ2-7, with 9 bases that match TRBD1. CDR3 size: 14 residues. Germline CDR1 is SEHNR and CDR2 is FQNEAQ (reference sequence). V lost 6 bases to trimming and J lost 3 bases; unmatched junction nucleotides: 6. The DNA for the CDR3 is TGTGCCAGCAGTCGTCCGGGACAGGGCTACGAGCAGTACGTC. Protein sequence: CASSRPGQGYEQYV.

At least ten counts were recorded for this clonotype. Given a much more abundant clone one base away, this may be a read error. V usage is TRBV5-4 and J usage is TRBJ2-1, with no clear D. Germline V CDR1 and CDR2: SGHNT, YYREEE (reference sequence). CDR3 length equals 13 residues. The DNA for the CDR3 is TGTGCCAGCAGTCAACAGATGGGCGGTGGGCAGTTATTC. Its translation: CASSQQMGGGQLF.

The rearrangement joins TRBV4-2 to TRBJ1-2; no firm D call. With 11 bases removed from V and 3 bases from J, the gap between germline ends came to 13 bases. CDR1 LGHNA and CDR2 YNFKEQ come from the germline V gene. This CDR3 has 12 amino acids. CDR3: CACRADHYGYTF. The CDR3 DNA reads TGTGCCTGCCGCGCAGACCACTATGGCTACACCTTC.

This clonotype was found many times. CDR3 nucleotides: TGTGCCAGCAAGAGTGGACAGGATAGCAATCAGCCCCAGCATTTT. It is translated as CASKSGQDSNQPQHF. V is TRBV6-5 and J is TRBJ1-5; 7 positions agree with TRBD1. J gave up 0 bases and V 7 bases, and 6 bases lay outside the gene matches. The CDR3 runs to 15 residues. The germline V gene has CDR1 MNHEY and CDR2 SVGAGI.

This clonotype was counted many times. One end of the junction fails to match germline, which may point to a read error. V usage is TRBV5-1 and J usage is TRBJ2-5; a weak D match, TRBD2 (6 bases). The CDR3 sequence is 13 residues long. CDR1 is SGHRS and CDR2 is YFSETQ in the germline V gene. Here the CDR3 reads CASSLSGQETHYF. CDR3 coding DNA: TGCGCCAGCAGCTTGAGCGGGCAAGAGACCCATTACTTC.